The entry below gives a single TCR beta chain sequence along with its context. The data belong to a study of control samples from healthy donors and cancer patients. The germline V and J ends were trimmed by 6 bases and 4 bases, with 12 bases remaining between them. Germline CDR1 LNHDA, CDR2 SQIVND (reference sequence). CDR3 length: 13 residues. Assay used: immunoSEQ multiplex PCR; TCRdb lists only in-frame clones, some missing. The data contain 5,000 to 6,500 clones, about 83% of them seen just once; the ten biggest clones take up roughly 6.6%. The sequence was collected from a female donor with lung cancer. Material: formalin-fixed, paraffin-embedded tissue. The V gene is TRBV19, the J gene TRBJ1-1; D is perhaps TRBD1 (5 bases). The CDR3 DNA follows: TGTGCCAGTAGCACGCCCAGGGCCACTGAAGCTTTCTTT. Translated, it gives CASSTPRATEAFF.